This T cell receptor (beta chain) was found in a study of CD4 T cells in relation to SARS-CoV-2 and coronaviruses (dated by TCRdb to the early 2020s). The study in broad terms: In the ViraFEST assay, PBMCs were cultured with antigen for 9 to 10 days, after which TCR beta CDR3s were sequenced to identify antigen-specific clonal expansions. The full convalescent cohort of about a dozen patients had a median age of approximately 35 years, ranging from roughly 21 to 80 years. The roughly twelve convalescent patients included 8 males and 4 females; two subjects were Hispanic. HLA restriction was mapped for shared crossreactive spike epitopes using patient-derived lymphoblastoid cell lines. At the level of individual TCR clonotypes, the study measured memory CD4+ T cell crossreactivity between SARS-CoV-2 spike protein and common cold coronavirus spike proteins. Samples from a few pre-COVID donors and the naive versus memory experiments were sequenced with the Adaptive Biotechnologies TCR-sequencing kit; other data were Illumina-based. A different, Illumina-based TCR-beta assay was used to sequence expansion assays from other donors in the study. What the authors observed across the whole study: Compared with monoreactive clones, crossreactive clones had significantly weaker SARS-CoV-2-driven expansion, a result consistent with antigenic imprinting. Crossreactivity analysis centred on spike protein, so crossreactivity against other viral proteins was not assessed. Small numbers of patients and of tested TCRs were a limitation of the study. Pre-pandemic and post-infection samples were not both contributed by any donor, so tracing of the source of pre-existing responses was limited. Approximately 61% of donors had memory CD4+ clonotypes that crossrecognized SARS-CoV-2 and at least one common cold coronavirus spike. Sequencing of naive versus memory cells indicated that the assay detects memory recall responses, not primary responses primed during culture.

Trimming at the junction amounts to 3 bases on V and 4 bases on J, and the germline ends lie 13 bases apart. The germline V gene specifies SNHLY as CDR1 and FYNNEI as CDR2. The CDR3 runs 16 amino acids, cysteine and phenylalanine included. Just the 48-base CDR3 DNA is kept, in frame starting at base 1. This clone was seen more than once but under ten times. Its specific antigen is unknown. Qualities for individual bases were not recorded, and no much larger clone is one base off. Naive and memory CD4+ T cells were separated from cryopreserved PBMCs by first enriching for CD4 and then performing EasySep naive CD4+ T cell enrichment. Sorted naive or memory CD4+ T cells (10^5) were cultured 1:1 with T cell-depleted PBMCs and CEF peptides for about 10 days. In general, triplicate replicate wells were used for every peptide culture condition. PBMCs were isolated from leukapheresis product or whole blood by Ficoll-Paque PLUS gradient centrifugation. The PBMCs went either fresh into the expansion assay or into cryopreservation at -140 degrees C. The QIAamp Micro DNA Kit was used to extract genomic DNA from the CD4+ T cells.

Survey-level immunoSEQ TCR-beta sequencing was performed on DNA from CEF-cultured naive and memory CD4+ T cells. As for the authors' bioinformatics: Preprocessing removed nonproductive sequences and CDR3s not starting with C, not ending with F or W, or shorter than 7 amino acids. The MANAFEST web app was used to call antigen-specific clonotypes on the basis of expansion compared with the reference and with other culture wells. A clone counted as positive if significantly expanded in 2 of 3 replicate wells versus the reference culture at FDR below 0.05. For a clone to be considered positive, significant expansion relative to all other tandem wells and an odds ratio above 5 were also required. Cultured and uncultured naive and memory CD4+ repertoires were searched for CDR3s previously identified as spike- and CEF-reactive. CDR3 homology was quantified as pairwise Levenshtein distance, calculated with the stringdist R package after three terminal residues were trimmed from each end. TCRdb's version of the immuneACCESS table is confined to in-frame rearrangements and falls short of the full clone set. An unresolved V gene accounts for under half of the shortfall where checked; the remainder is of unknown origin. V and J calls and clone size are copied from that table; D and trimming were computed from the DNA. The sample table shows 35,000 or so clones, and 77% are seen once. The top ten clonotypes cover roughly 20% of the sample.

Sequenced material: memory CD4+ T cells from PBMCs, cultured in vitro. The cell subset or site label for this specimen denotes: memory (non-naive) CD4+ T cells. The chain uses TRBV2 and TRBJ1-6; D gene: possibly TRBD1, on 5 matching bases. The origin of this receptor is an adult with COVID-19. The bases are TGTGCCAGCAGTGATTTATCCGGGACGTATAATTCACCCCTCCACTTT. Translated, it reads CASSDLSGTYNSPLHF.